The entry below gives a single T cell receptor beta chain sequence along with its context. This record comes from a study of blood T cell repertoires in COVID-19. About the study: Whether acute or convalescent, the COVID-19 samples came from the United States, Italy and Spain. Sources were T cells, B-cell-depleted T cells, or PBMCs; the material itself was cDNA or gDNA.

In the study's own analysis: Estimation of nucleated cell counts relied on the amplification of reference gene primers. Clones were read by immunoSEQ multiplex PCR, and TCRdb kept only the in-frame ones, dropping some. D and trimming come from the DNA, and the V and J calls and clone size come from that table. The table includes about 14,000 clones, approximately 92% detected once. V lost 4 bases, J lost 2 bases, and 14 bases lay in between. Germline values: CDR1 SGDLS, CDR2 YYNGEE. The CDR3 consists of 15 residues. This chain links TRBV9 with TRBJ2-3, with a weak D call TRBD1 (6 bases). The TCR sequence derives from a man in his fifties with active COVID-19. Sequencing was performed on peripheral blood. Written as DNA, the CDR3 is TGTGCCAGCAGCCAAATCGGACAGCCCACAGATACGCAGTATTTT. Translated, it gives CASSQIGQPTDTQYF.